Sequencing of this T cell receptor (beta chain) was carried out in a study of blood T cell repertoires in COVID-19. Clones were read by immunoSEQ multiplex PCR, and TCRdb kept only the in-frame ones, dropping some. The sample has about 140,000 clones, 75% to 90% seen once. Germline trimming cut 4 bases from V and 10 bases from J; bases unmatched to any gene: 4. CDR1 and CDR2 (germline): LNHDA, SQIVND (reference sequence). This CDR3 is 13 amino acids long. V and J are TRBV19 and TRBJ1-6; 7 positions agree with TRBD1. The receptor comes from a woman older than 75 with acute or convalescent COVID-19. The sample consisted of peripheral blood. The CDR3 reads CASSRQGVSPLHF. CDR3 DNA: TGTGCCAGTAGTAGACAGGGAGTCTCACCCCTCCACTTT. The full variable domain, its missing parts supplied by reference TRBV19 and TRBJ1-6, is DGGITQSPKYLFRKEGQNVTLSCEQNLNHDAMYWYRQDPGQGLRLIYYSQIVNDFQKGDIAEGYSVSREKKESFPLTVTSAQKNPTAFYLCASSRQGVSPLHFGNGTRLTVT.